The 32 T cell receptor beta chains below were found in one sample sequenced in a study of T cell responses to AZD1222 COVID-19 vaccine (TCRdb year 2021). This specimen's time point label, per the study, means: baseline before first vaccination. Library creation used the immunoSEQ multiplex PCR assay. Drawn from immuneACCESS, this table holds only the in-frame rearrangements with V and J called that TCRdb kept. Clones are partly lost; checked studies trace under half to an unresolved V gene and leave the rest unexplained. The sample includes roughly 120,000 clones, with about 90% observed a single time. The ten largest clones take up about 4.3% of the sample. The sequencing here drew on peripheral blood, taken on day 0 of AZD1222 vaccination. The receptors were gathered from an adult in good health.

The chain has TRBV7-9 and TRBJ2-7; no clear D gene. Per germline, CDR1 SEHNR and CDR2 FQNEAQ (reference sequence). This CDR3 has 13 residues. V was pared by 8 bases and J by 6 bases, with 17 bases between. CDR3 DNA sequence: TGTGCCAGCCTTTATGGGAACAGCCGCGAGCAGTACTTC. The encoded protein is CASLYGNSREQYF.

The V call is TRBV4-1, the J call TRBJ2-7; either TRBD1 or TRBD2 may supply D (5 bases each). Looked up from germline, CDR1 is MGHRA and CDR2 is YSYEKL. V gave up 0 bases and J gave up 1 base, with 10 bases separating them. This CDR3 is built from 15 residues. The CDR3: CASSQEDWGSYEQYF. CDR3 DNA: TGCGCCAGCAGCCAAGAAGATTGGGGGTCCTACGAGCAGTACTTC.

The genes are TRBV3-1 (or the pseudogene TRBV3-2) and TRBJ2-1; perhaps TRBD1 as D (5 bases). This CDR3 contains 15 residues. CDR1 LGHDT and CDR2 YNNKEL come from the germline V gene (reference sequence). Trimming pared 8 bases from V and 7 bases from J, leaving 21 bases between. CDR3 sequence: CASHRLSRRLNEQFF. The CDR3 nucleotides are TGTGCCAGCCACAGGTTGAGCCGCCGATTGAATGAGCAGTTCTTC.

This sequence joins TRBV11-2 and TRBJ2-7, with 8 bases identical to TRBD2. The V gene end was trimmed by 0 bases and the J gene end by 0 bases; junction bases not matched to a gene: 4. Germline CDR1 SGHAT, CDR2 FQNNGV. The CDR3 contains 16 residues. CDR3 DNA sequence: TGTGCCAGCAGCTTAGAAATAGCGGGGACCTCCTACGAGCAGTACTTC. Translated: CASSLEIAGTSYEQYF. The variable domain in full, completed from reference TRBV11-2 and TRBJ2-7, reads EAGVAQSPRYKIIEKRQSVAFWCNPISGHATLYWYQQILGQGPKLLIQFQNNGVVDDSQLPKDRFSAERLKGVDSTLKIQPAKLEDSAVYLCASSLEIAGTSYEQYFGPGTRLTVT.

This clone was seen a single time. This rearrangement joins TRBV10-3 to TRBJ1-2; D gene ambiguous. This CDR3 comprises 15 residues. V lost 3 bases, J lost 2 bases, and 13 bases lay in between. Germline V gene lookup returns CDR1 ENHRY and CDR2 SYGVKD. CDR3 sequence reads: CAISEVVIGNYGYTF. Here the CDR3 DNA reads TGTGCCATCAGTGAAGTCGTGATAGGGAACTATGGCTACACCTTC.

This chain connects TRBV18 to TRBJ2-1, with 11 bases lining up with TRBD2. Germline V lookup: CDR1 KGHSH, CDR2 LQKENI. V lost 3 bases and J lost 10; bases outside the gene matches: 11. CDR3 length: 16 residues. The CDR3 DNA sequence: TGTGCCAGCTCACCCCAGGATAGCGGGGGGGCTGGAGAGCAGTTCTTC. Protein: CASSPQDSGGAGEQFF.

This clone was recorded only once. The J gene is TRBJ1-1, the V gene TRBV5-1, with TRBD1 as a possible D gene (5 bases). Germline V lookup: CDR1 SGHRS, CDR2 YFSETQ. This CDR3 comprises 15 residues. The V and J ends lost 5 bases and 5 bases respectively, with 19 bases between them. As DNA, the CDR3 is TGCGCCAGCAGATCTACGGGCAGGGTTGATACTGAAGCTTTCTTT. Translating gives CASRSTGRVDTEAFF.

This clone came up once. This chain links TRBV6-1 with TRBJ2-1; tentatively, D is TRBD1 (6 bases). V was trimmed by 1 base and J by 6 bases, leaving 10 bases between them. Germline V gene data show CDR1 as MNHNS and CDR2 as SASEGT. The CDR3 extends over 14 amino acids. The CDR3 loop is CASSEGTEVNEQFF. CDR3 bases: TGTGCCAGCAGTGAAGGGACAGAAGTCAATGAGCAGTTCTTC.

The chain carries TRBV2 and TRBJ2-7, with D possibly matching TRBD1 (6 bases). The CDR3 is made up of 14 amino acids. Deletions cut 3 bases from V and 4 bases from J, with 13 bases between. Germline CDR1 reads SNHLY; CDR2 reads FYNNEI. The CDR3 nucleotides are TGTGCCAGCAGTGAGGGGGCCATGATGTACGAGCAGTACTTC. Amino acid sequence: CASSEGAMMYEQYF.

This chain joins TRBV7-3 and TRBJ2-1; D possibly matches TRBD1 or TRBD2 (5 bases each). This CDR3 is 14 amino acids long. With 5 bases removed from V and 5 bases from J, the gap between germline ends came to 13 bases. Germline assignment: CDR1 SGHTA and CDR2 FQGTGA. CDR3 protein: CASSTGPADNEQFF. The DNA of the CDR3 is TGTGCCAGCAGCACGGGACCCGCGGACAATGAGCAGTTCTTC.

The rearrangement links TRBV6-5 to TRBJ1-1, with TRBD1 matching over 10 bases. Germline V gene lookup returns CDR1 MNHEY and CDR2 SVGAGI. Germline trimming cut 5 bases from V and 1 base from J; bases unmatched to any gene: 4. The CDR3 has 15 residues. CDR3 nucleotides: TGTGCCAGCAGTACGCGGGACAGGGGGAACACTGAAGCTTTCTTT. This encodes CASSTRDRGNTEAFF.

The chain has TRBV6-2 or TRBV6-3 and TRBJ2-1, with 8 bases fitting TRBD2. Losses at the gene ends were 5 bases for V and 4 bases for J; bases not matched to a gene: 10. Germline V gene sequence: CDR1 MNHEY, CDR2 SVGEGT. The CDR3 spans 16 residues. Here the CDR3 DNA reads TGTGCCAGCAGTCAACTACCGGGACTAGAATACAATGAGCAGTTCTTC. Translated: CASSQLPGLEYNEQFF.

This chain joins TRBV18 and TRBJ1-2, with TRBD1 as a possible D gene (6 bases). The CDR3 runs 17 residues. The V gene's germline CDR1 is KGHSH and CDR2 LQKENI. Deletions cut 1 base from V and 5 bases from J, with 20 bases between. The CDR3 here is CASSPLENLGGMYGYTF. The CDR3 coding sequence is TGTGCCAGCTCACCACTCGAGAATTTAGGGGGGATGTATGGCTACACCTTC.

V usage is TRBV5-1 and J usage is TRBJ1-2, with D possibly TRBD1 on 5 matching bases. The CDR3 is 14 amino acids. V was trimmed by 0 bases and J by 3 bases, leaving 9 bases between them. Germline V gives CDR1 SGHRS, CDR2 YFSETQ. The CDR3 is CASSLAGEDYGYTF. The DNA for the CDR3 is TGCGCCAGCAGCTTGGCGGGGGAGGACTATGGCTACACCTTC.

This rearrangement joins TRBV4-3 to TRBJ2-3, with 8 bases aligning to TRBD2. This CDR3 is built from 19 residues. The V and J ends lost 0 bases and 1 base, in that order; junction bases with no gene match: 12. Germline lookup yields CDR1 LGHNA and CDR2 YSLEER. The CDR3 nucleotides are TGCGCCAGCAGCCAAGAAAGGTATTACCGGGGGGGCCGCACAGATACGCAGTATTTT. Encoded protein: CASSQERYYRGGRTDTQYF.

The chain has TRBV9 and TRBJ2-1; a possible D gene is TRBD2 (6 bases). The CDR3 spans 19 residues. Trimming stripped 1 base from V and 6 bases from J, with 26 bases between. In germline, CDR1 is SGDLS, CDR2 YYNGEE. CDR3 amino acids: CASSVPKNGDPRGVNEQFF. Here the CDR3 DNA reads TGTGCCAGCAGCGTACCTAAAAACGGGGACCCGCGCGGGGTCAATGAGCAGTTCTTC.

The chain links TRBV13 to TRBJ1-1; TRBD1 agrees at 7 bases. CDR3 length equals 13 residues. Germline lookup yields CDR1 PRHDT and CDR2 FYEKMQ (reference sequence). Losses at the gene ends were 7 bases for V and 1 base for J; bases not matched to a gene: 3. This CDR3 is CASTRDRNTEAFF. The CDR3 nucleotides read TGTGCCAGCACCCGGGACAGGAACACTGAAGCTTTCTTT.

The CDR3 DNA sequence: TGTGCCATCAGTGAGTCTAGGGCAGAGTATACAAATAACTATGGCTACACCTTC. Residues: CAISESRAEYTNNYGYTF. The chain links TRBV10-3 to TRBJ1-2; D unresolved. The germline gives CDR1 ENHRY, CDR2 SYGVKD. CDR3 length: 18 amino acids. V was trimmed by 0 bases and J by 1 base, leaving 18 bases between them.

V is TRBV28 and J is TRBJ2-5, with D tentatively TRBD1 (6 bases). Germline CDR1 reads MDHEN; CDR2 reads SYDVKM. V was clipped by 3 bases and J by 4 bases, with 15 bases between them. The CDR3 sequence is 15 residues long. CDR3 coding DNA: TGTGCCAGCAGTTTCCGGCCTCGAGGGGGAGAGACCCAGTACTTC. This translates into CASSFRPRGGETQYF.

The chain has TRBV4-3 and TRBJ1-6, with D tentatively TRBD1 (6 bases). V was pared by 4 bases and J by 6 bases, with 19 bases between. CDR1 is LGHNA and CDR2 is YSLEER in the germline V gene. This CDR3 comprises 17 residues. CDR3 sequence reads: CASSLGPGASFNSPLHF. The CDR3 region has the DNA TGCGCCAGCAGCCTGGGGCCGGGGGCCAGTTTTAATTCACCCCTCCACTTT.

The J gene is TRBJ1-2, the V gene TRBV29-1, with D perhaps TRBD1 (6 bases). The germline CDR1 and CDR2 sequences are SQVTM and ANQGSEA. The CDR3 runs 13 residues. CDR3 region: CGGTTGANYGYTF. CDR3 DNA sequence: TGCGGGGGGACGACAGGAGCTAACTATGGCTACACCTTC. Supplemented by reference TRBV29-1 and TRBJ1-2, the full variable domain reads SAVISQKPSRDICQRGTSLTIQCQVDSQVTMMFWYRQQPGQSLTLIATANQGSEATYESGFVIDKFPISRPNLTFSTLTVSNMSPEDSSIYLCGGTTGANYGYTFGSGTRLTVV.

This CDR3 is CASSQVGLKLASYGYTF. The CDR3 DNA follows: TGCGCCAGCAGTCAGGTGGGACTCAAGCTCGCTTCCTATGGCTACACCTTC. The chain couples TRBV23-1 to TRBJ1-2; TRBD1 is a possible D gene (5 bases). TRBV23-1 is designated an ORF whose function remains uncertain. Trimming shortened V by 3 bases and J by 4 bases, and 21 bases separated the two germline ends. The CDR3 loop spans 17 amino acids.

This sequence joins TRBV28 and TRBJ2-2, with a tentative D call TRBD1 (5 bases). CDR3 length equals 16 residues. Germline V CDR1 and CDR2: MDHEN, SYDVKM. V lost 6 bases and J lost 3, with 17 bases in between. CDR3 amino acids: CASRPRQTSDTGELFF. CDR3 in DNA: TGTGCCAGCAGGCCTCGACAGACGTCGGACACCGGGGAGCTGTTTTTT.

This sequence joins TRBV11-1 and TRBJ1-2; possible D gene TRBD1, 6 bases. This CDR3 comprises 14 residues. V was trimmed by 3 bases and J by 8 bases, leaving 16 bases between them. The germline V gene has CDR1 SGHAT and CDR2 FQDESV (reference sequence). CDR3 protein: CASSFFTGGPGYTF. As DNA, the CDR3 is TGTGCCAGCAGCTTCTTCACGGGGGGCCCGGGCTACACCTTC. Combining the CDR3 with reference TRBV11-1 and TRBJ1-2 gives the whole variable domain EAEVAQSPRYKITEKSQAVAFWCDPISGHATLYWYRQILGQGPELLVQFQDESVVDDSQLPKDRFSAERLKGVDSTLKIQPAELGDSAMYLCASSFFTGGPGYTFGSGTRLTVV.

CDR3 nucleotides: TGTGCCACCAGCGATCAGGGAAGCTGGGGCTACACCTTC. This gives the protein CATSDQGSWGYTF. The V gene is TRBV15, the J gene TRBJ1-2; D might be TRBD1 (5 bases). Germline lookup yields CDR1 LNHNV and CDR2 YYDKDF (reference sequence). The CDR3 is 13 residues long. V gave up 5 bases and J gave up 8 bases, with 15 bases separating them.

This chain connects TRBV18 to TRBJ2-4; D not resolved. V dropped 0 bases and J dropped 9 bases, with 12 bases sitting between them. The germline V gene encodes CDR1 KGHSH and CDR2 LQKENI. The CDR3 length is 14 residues. The CDR3 sequence is CASSPPASGSIQYF. As DNA, the CDR3 is TGTGCCAGCTCACCACCGGCCTCTGGTAGCATTCAGTACTTC. Full variable domain (rest looked up from reference TRBV18 and TRBJ2-4): NAGVMQNPRHLVRRRGQEARLRCSPMKGHSHVYWYRQLPEEGLKFMVYLQKENIIDESGMPKERFSAEFPKEGPSILRIQQVVRGDSAAYFCASSPPASGSIQYFGAGTRLSVL.

The chain combines TRBV30 with TRBJ2-7, with TRBD1 matching over 9 bases. J gave up 4 bases and V 8 bases, and 12 bases lay outside the gene matches. This CDR3 region has 14 residues. Germline values: CDR1 GTSNPN, CDR2 SVGIG (reference sequence). The CDR3 nucleotides read TGTGCCGCCCGGCCGACAGGGGGGAGGTACGAGCAGTACTTC. Translation gives CAARPTGGRYEQYF.

V usage is TRBV5-4 and J usage is TRBJ1-1; D is unclear. The germline V gene has CDR1 SGHNT and CDR2 YYREEE (reference sequence). Trimming stripped 5 bases from V and 4 bases from J, with 12 bases between. The length of the CDR3 is 13 residues. CDR3 coding DNA: TGTGCCAGCAGACTCCGGCCGGGCACTGAAGCTTTCTTT. This codes for CASRLRPGTEAFF.

The chain employs TRBV7-2 and TRBJ2-5; D remains unclear. V lost 3 bases, J lost 4 bases, and 6 bases lay in between. The germline CDR1 and CDR2 sequences are SGHTA and FQGNSA. CDR3 length: 12 amino acids. The CDR3, as DNA: TGTGCCAGCAGCTTCAAAGGAGAGACCCAGTACTTC. Its protein is CASSFKGETQYF.

This clone came up once. This chain links TRBV7-2 with TRBJ1-1; weak D call: TRBD1 (6 bases). The CDR3 totals 12 residues. Trimming took 5 bases from V and 11 from J, leaving 15 bases between them. Germline V lookup: CDR1 SGHTA, CDR2 FQGNSA. The DNA for the CDR3 is TGTGCCAGCAGCCAGGGGCAGGGTCGGGCTTTCTTT. Translating gives CASSQGQGRAFF.

The CDR3 region has the DNA TGTGCCAGCAAGTTTGGTGCGTCTAATGAAAAACTGTTTTTT. Translating it yields CASKFGASNEKLFF. This chain uses TRBV6-5 with TRBJ1-4; unclear D gene. The germline V and J ends were trimmed by 7 bases and 3 bases, with 12 bases remaining between them. The germline gives CDR1 MNHEY, CDR2 SVGAGI. This CDR3 spans 14 amino acids.

The chain combines TRBV6-6 with TRBJ2-7; TRBD2 matches at 10 bases. This CDR3 contains 15 residues. Trimming at V came to 4 bases and at J to 2 bases, leaving 5 bases not matched to a gene. Per germline, CDR1 MNHNY and CDR2 SVGAGI (reference sequence). Here the CDR3 reads CASSLLSGGTYEQYF. In DNA, the CDR3 is TGTGCCAGCAGTTTGCTTAGCGGGGGGACCTACGAGCAGTACTTC.